The 20 T cell receptor beta chains presented below share a single source sample, sequenced in a study of shared clonotypes between healthy human individuals (dated by TCRdb to 2018 to 2021). The library came from the immunoSEQ multiplex PCR assay. Held by TCRdb, this immuneACCESS table contains in-frame sequences only and omits some clones. Under half of the omission traces to an unresolved V gene where checked; the cause of the rest is unknown. The sample table shows under 1,100,000 clones, and around four fifths are seen once. The top ten hold 1.4% of the sample. The sequencing sample was made of memory CD4+ T cells sorted from blood. The cell subset or site label corresponds to: CD45RA-negative fraction. The origin of the receptors is a man aged 18 to 29 in good health.

This clone has more than one count but fewer than ten. The chain employs TRBV6-1 and TRBJ1-4, with D perhaps TRBD1 (6 bases). The CDR3 runs 15 residues. Germline CDR1 MNHNS, CDR2 SASEGT. V was pared by 6 bases and J by 6 bases, with 17 bases between. The CDR3 sequence is CASSLGGGKDEKLFF. The CDR3 coding sequence is TGTGCCAGCAGCTTGGGGGGGGGCAAGGATGAAAAACTGTTTTTT.

This chain uses TRBV5-8 with TRBJ1-4; perhaps TRBD1 as D (5 bases). Germline V gene lookup returns CDR1 SGHTS and CDR2 YDEGEE. Trimming removed 4 bases at V and 4 bases at J, with 11 bases between. This CDR3 comprises 14 residues. The CDR3 DNA reads TGTGCCAGCAGCCGGTGGGGGGATAATGAAAAACTGTTTTTT. Its protein product is CASSRWGDNEKLFF.

The chain joins TRBV4-2 to TRBJ1-3; the D is unclear. V was shortened by 0 bases and J by 0 bases, with 9 bases between the two germline ends. Germline CDR1 reads LGHNA; CDR2 reads YNFKEQ. The CDR3 covers 16 residues. The CDR3 bases are TGTGCCAGCAGCCAAGAATTAGCGTTCTCTGGAAACACCATATATTTT. Protein product: CASSQELAFSGNTIYF.

J is TRBJ1-4 and V is TRBV18, with TRBD1 as a possible D gene (6 bases). Trimming took 5 bases from V and 8 from J, leaving 15 bases between them. This CDR3 is 14 amino acids long. Germline CDR1 is KGHSH and CDR2 is LQKENI. The CDR3 bases are TGTGCCAGCTCAGCAGTCGGGGGGGCCGAAAAACTGTTTTTT. As protein: CASSAVGGAEKLFF.

This clone was seen more than once but under ten times. CDR3 nucleotides: TGTGCCAGCAGCTTGGGGGGCCCATCTGGAAACACCATATATTTT. Protein sequence: CASSLGGPSGNTIYF. The chain employs TRBV5-4 and TRBJ1-3; D may be TRBD1 (5 bases). Trimming took off 0 bases at V and 1 base at J, with 8 bases between the two ends. This CDR3 spans 15 amino acids. Germline CDR1 and CDR2: SGHNT and YYREEE (reference sequence). Full variable domain (remainder filled in from reference TRBV5-4 and TRBJ1-3): ETGVTQSPTHLIKTRGQQVTLRCSSQSGHNTVSWYQQALGQGPQFIFQYYREEENGRGNFPPRFSGLQFPNYSSELNVNALELDDSALYLCASSLGGPSGNTIYFGEGSWLTVV.

The rearrangement uses TRBV7-2 and TRBJ1-4, with TRBD1 identical over 12 bases. The CDR3 sequence is 16 residues long. Trimming took 1 base from V and 7 from J; bases not matched to a gene: 4. The germline CDR1 and CDR2 sequences are SGHTA and FQGNSA. In DNA, the CDR3 is TGTGCCAGCAGCTTAGTAGGGACAGGGGGCGGTGAAAAACTGTTTTTT. This gives the protein CASSLVGTGGGEKLFF.

This clone was observed a handful of times. Distinct nucleotide sequences in the sample also encode this CDR3. The genes are TRBV29-1 and TRBJ1-1, with a tentative D call TRBD1 (5 bases). Germline V gene sequence: CDR1 SQVTM, CDR2 ANQGSEA. V shed 6 bases and J shed 0 bases, with 11 bases lying between them. The CDR3 totals 13 residues. The CDR3 bases are TGCAGCGTCGCAGGGCGCTTGAACACTGAAGCTTTCTTT. Residues: CSVAGRLNTEAFF.

The chain joins TRBV6-1 to TRBJ1-6; a weak D match, TRBD1 (6 bases). CDR3 size: 15 residues. The germline V and J ends were trimmed by 1 base and 10 bases, with 14 bases remaining between them. CDR1 is MNHNS and CDR2 is SASEGT in the germline V gene. As DNA, the CDR3 is TGTGCCAGCAGTGAAGAACAGGGAGACAACTCACCCCTCCACTTT. This codes for CASSEEQGDNSPLHF.

V is TRBV10-2 and J is TRBJ1-1, with a weak D call TRBD1 (5 bases). The germline V gene has CDR1 WSHSY and CDR2 SAAADI. V gave up 5 bases and J gave up 4 bases, with 20 bases separating them. The CDR3 covers 16 residues. The CDR3 DNA follows: TGCGCCAGCAGTAAGGGGCAAAGGAACTTGGGCACTGAAGCTTTCTTT. Translating it yields CASSKGQRNLGTEAFF.

The chain links TRBV6-1 to TRBJ2-7; 8 bases line up with TRBD2. Trimming at V came to 5 bases and at J to 4 bases, leaving 10 bases not matched to a gene. Germline V CDR1 and CDR2: MNHNS, SASEGT. This CDR3 spans 15 amino acids. The CDR3 loop reads CASSKQAGEMYEQYF. CDR3 DNA sequence: TGTGCCAGCAGTAAACAAGCGGGAGAGATGTACGAGCAGTACTTC.

V gene TRBV11-2 combines with J gene TRBJ1-4, with D perhaps matching TRBD1 (5 bases). The CDR3 sequence is 16 residues long. Germline V gene data show CDR1 as SGHAT and CDR2 as FQNNGV. Trimming shortened V by 4 bases and J by 3 bases, and 15 bases separated the two germline ends. Here the CDR3 reads CASSSTGPGSNEKLFF. The CDR3 DNA sequence: TGTGCCAGCAGCTCAACAGGTCCCGGCTCTAATGAAAAACTGTTTTTT.

The V and J genes are TRBV4-1 and TRBJ2-5; 12 nucleotides line up with TRBD2. Trimming cost V 3 bases and J 5 bases; bases outside gene matches: 7. This CDR3 region has 16 residues. The germline V gene encodes CDR1 MGHRA and CDR2 YSYEKL. The CDR3 coding sequence is TGCGCCAGCAGCCATCTCCTAGCGGGGGGGCGGGAGACCCAGTACTTC. Amino acid sequence: CASSHLLAGGRETQYF.

This chain uses TRBV27 with TRBJ2-2; D unresolved. V was cut by 6 bases and J by 0 bases, with 14 bases left in between. This CDR3 region has 16 residues. CDR1 is MNHEY and CDR2 is SMNVEV in the germline V gene (reference sequence). The CDR3 bases are TGTGCCAGCAGGCCTCAGACATATGCGAACACCGGGGAGCTGTTTTTT. Its translation: CASRPQTYANTGELFF.

V and J are TRBV11-2 and TRBJ2-7; D is unresolved. V was clipped by 5 bases and J by 7 bases, with 18 bases between them. The V gene's germline CDR1 is SGHAT and CDR2 FQNNGV. The CDR3 covers 14 residues. Here the CDR3 reads CASSPRRGSGEQYF. The CDR3 DNA sequence: TGTGCCAGCAGCCCCCGTCGAGGTTCCGGGGAGCAGTACTTC.

V and J are TRBV6-5 and TRBJ2-3; 7 bases line up with TRBD1. The CDR3 totals 15 residues. Trimming took 5 bases from V and 2 from J; bases not matched to a gene: 7. CDR1 and CDR2 (germline): MNHEY, SVGAGI. The CDR3 here is CASSTGQKFTDTQYF. The DNA of the CDR3 is TGTGCCAGCAGTACGGGACAGAAGTTCACAGATACGCAGTATTTT.

The CDR3 DNA follows: TGTGCCAGCAGTTCCAGGGTGCACTACGAGCAGTACTTC. This codes for CASSSRVHYEQYF. This rearrangement joins TRBV6-1 to TRBJ2-7, with TRBD1 as a possible D gene (5 bases). V was cut by 5 bases and J by 3 bases, with 11 bases left in between. Looked up from germline, CDR1 is MNHNS and CDR2 is SASEGT. The CDR3 contains 13 residues.

CDR3 nucleotides: TGTGCCAGCAGGGGACAGGTCCTCGGAGAGCAGTTCTTC. Its protein product is CASRGQVLGEQFF. The V call is TRBV2, the J call TRBJ2-1; TRBD1 agrees at 8 bases. The CDR3 spans 13 residues. Germline values: CDR1 SNHLY, CDR2 FYNNEI. After removal of 6 bases from V and 10 bases from J, the junction contained 8 bases not matched to a gene.

This clone was detected a few times. This rearrangement joins TRBV10-3 to TRBJ2-5; TRBD1 matches at 7 bases. The CDR3 is 13 amino acids. After removal of 6 bases from V and 2 bases from J, the junction contained 3 bases not matched to a gene. Germline CDR1 ENHRY, CDR2 SYGVKD. The CDR3 reads CAIRRGQQETQYF. Here the CDR3 DNA reads TGTGCCATCAGGAGGGGACAGCAAGAGACCCAGTACTTC.

The genes are TRBV25-1 and TRBJ1-1; D is possibly TRBD1 (5 bases). The CDR3 length is 13 residues. V gave up 7 bases and J gave up 4 bases, with 13 bases separating them. The germline gives CDR1 MGHDK, CDR2 SYGVNS. The DNA of the CDR3 is TGTGCCAGCACCCGAGGAGGGGTCACTGAAGCTTTCTTT. Translated, it gives CASTRGGVTEAFF.

The chain uses TRBV10-2 and TRBJ2-1; 10 bases line up with TRBD2. The length of the CDR3 is 15 residues. V trimming: 4 bases; J trimming: 6 bases; junction bases outside the gene matches: 6. Germline CDR1 is WSHSY and CDR2 is SAAADI. Written as DNA, the CDR3 is TGCGCCAGCAGTGGGGGACTAGCGACTGTCAATGAGCAGTTCTTC. Its translation is CASSGGLATVNEQFF.